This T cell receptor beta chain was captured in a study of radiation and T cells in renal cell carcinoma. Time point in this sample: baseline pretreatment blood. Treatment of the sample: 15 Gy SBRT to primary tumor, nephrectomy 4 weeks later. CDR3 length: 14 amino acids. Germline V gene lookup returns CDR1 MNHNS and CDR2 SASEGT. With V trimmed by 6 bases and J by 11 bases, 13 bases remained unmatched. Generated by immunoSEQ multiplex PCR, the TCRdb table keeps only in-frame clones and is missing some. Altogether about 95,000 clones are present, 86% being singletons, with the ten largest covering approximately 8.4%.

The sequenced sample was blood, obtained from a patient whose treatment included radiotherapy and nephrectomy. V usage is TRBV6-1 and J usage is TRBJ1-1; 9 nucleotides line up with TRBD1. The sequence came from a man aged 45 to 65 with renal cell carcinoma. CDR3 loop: CASRKGQGDVWAFF. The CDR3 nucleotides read TGTGCCAGCAGGAAGGGACAGGGAGACGTGTGGGCTTTCTTT.